This passage covers 20 T cell receptor beta chains from one sample sequenced in a study of shared clonotypes between healthy human individuals. Data came from immunoSEQ multiplex PCR; TCRdb stores just in-frame clones and leaves some out. The sample gives almost 750,000 clones, around 70% of which show up once; more than 1.5% is in the top ten. The sample taken for sequencing was memory CD4+ T cells sorted from blood. Stated subset: CD45RA-negative fraction. The origin of the receptors is a woman aged 25 to 39 in good health.

The chain couples TRBV19 to TRBJ2-2, with D possibly TRBD1 on 5 matching bases. Trimming took off 5 bases at V and 3 bases at J, with 13 bases between the two ends. The CDR3 spans 15 residues. Germline loops: CDR1 LNHDA, CDR2 SQIVND (reference sequence). The CDR3 loop is CASSSRQRHTGELFF. CDR3 nucleotides: TGTGCCAGTAGTTCCCGACAGAGACACACCGGGGAGCTGTTTTTT.

A single count supports this clone. The genes are TRBV7-8 and TRBJ1-3, with no clear D. The CDR3 is made up of 15 amino acids. Trimming removed 6 bases from V and 4 bases from J, with 16 bases in between. Per the germline V gene, CDR1 is SGHVS and CDR2 is FQNEAQ. The CDR3 loop is CASREGRTGGNTIYF. DNA of the CDR3: TGTGCCAGCAGAGAAGGACGGACGGGCGGAAACACCATATATTTT. The full variable domain, its missing parts supplied by reference TRBV7-8 and TRBJ1-3, is GAGVSQSPRYKVAKRGQDVALRCDPISGHVSLFWYQQALGQGPEFLTYFQNEAQLDKSGLPSDRFFAERPEGSVSTLKIQRTQQEDSAVYLCASREGRTGGNTIYFGEGSWLTVV.

This chain uses TRBV30 with TRBJ2-1; 7 bases are a match to TRBD2. CDR1 GTSNPN and CDR2 SVGIG come from the germline V gene (reference sequence). Trimming at V came to 8 bases and at J to 0 bases, leaving 10 bases not matched to a gene. This CDR3 has 15 amino acids. CDR3 residues: CASDWRETSYNEQFF. CDR3 coding DNA: TGTGCCAGTGATTGGCGGGAGACCTCCTACAATGAGCAGTTCTTC.

The chain joins TRBV6-6 to TRBJ1-1; D gene ambiguous. Per germline, CDR1 MNHNY and CDR2 SVGAGI (reference sequence). The CDR3 consists of 14 residues. V was clipped by 7 bases and J by 4 bases, with 16 bases between them. The CDR3 region is CASTDPSGSTEAFF. The CDR3 region has the DNA TGTGCCAGCACTGACCCGTCGGGCAGCACTGAAGCTTTCTTT.

In regard to this clone: One base away lies a much larger clone, so this may be a sequencing read error. V gene TRBV5-4 combines with J gene TRBJ2-7; D not certain. Germline CDR1 and CDR2: SGHNT and YYREEE (reference sequence). This CDR3 has 13 amino acids. V was cut by 0 bases and J by 6 bases, with 10 bases left in between. As DNA, the CDR3 is TGTGCCAGCAGCTTGGGCAACACCTGCGAGCAGTACTTC. It encodes CASSLGNTCEQYF. The full variable domain, rest sourced from reference TRBV5-4 and TRBJ2-7, is ETGVTQSPTHLIKTRGQQVTLRCSSQSGHNTVSWYQQALGQGPQFIFQYYREEENGRGNFPPRFSGLQFPNYSSELNVNALELDDSALYLCASSLGNTCEQYFGPGTRLTVT.

This clone was seen only once. This sequence may be a read error, since a much larger clone differs from it by one base. V usage is TRBV7-9 and J usage is TRBJ1-5; the D is unclear. The CDR3 is made up of 12 amino acids. CDR1 is SEHNR and CDR2 is FQNEAQ in the germline V gene (reference sequence). The V gene lost 3 bases and the J gene lost 5 bases, with 5 bases spanning the gap. The CDR3 region is CASSFGDQPQHF. CDR3 bases: TGTGCCAGCAGCTTCGGGGATCAGCCCCAGCATTTT. Full variable domain (remainder filled in from reference TRBV7-9 and TRBJ1-5): DTGVSQNPRHKITKRGQNVTFRCDPISEHNRLYWYRQTLGQGPEFLTYFQNEAQLEKSRLLSDRFSAERPKGSFSTLEIQRTEQGDSAMYLCASSFGDQPQHFGDGTRLSIL.

The V gene is TRBV7-6, the J gene TRBJ1-4, with D possibly being TRBD1 (6 bases). This CDR3 spans 20 amino acids. The germline CDR1 and CDR2 sequences are SGHVS and FNYEAQ. With 0 bases removed from V and 0 bases from J, the gap between germline ends came to 20 bases. The CDR3 region is CASSLAPPGQTIATNEKLFF. The CDR3 DNA reads TGTGCCAGCAGCTTAGCGCCCCCGGGACAAACGATTGCAACTAATGAAAAACTGTTTTTT.

This clone has a single count. The chain has TRBV5-1 and TRBJ2-7; D is uncertain. With 2 bases removed from V and 0 bases from J, the gap between germline ends came to 12 bases. Looked up from germline, CDR1 is SGHRS and CDR2 is YFSETQ. The CDR3 is 15 amino acids. As DNA, the CDR3 is TGCGCCAGCAGCTTTAGCCCCCCGTCCTCCTACGAGCAGTACTTC. Translated: CASSFSPPSSYEQYF.

About this clone: A much larger clone sits a single nucleotide away, making a read error possible. Other DNA sequences in the sample encode the same CDR3. The gene calls are TRBV5-1 and TRBJ1-2, with 7 bases that match TRBD1. Trimming at V came to 0 bases and at J to 1 base, leaving 3 bases not matched to a gene. The CDR3 covers 15 residues. The germline V gene encodes CDR1 SGHRS and CDR2 YFSETQ. The CDR3 bases are TGCGCCAGCAGCTTGGGGGACAGAGATAACTATGGCTACACCTTC. This encodes CASSLGDRDNYGYTF. Filled out from reference TRBV5-1 and TRBJ1-2, the complete variable domain reads KAGVTQTPRYLIKTRGQQVTLSCSPISGHRSVSWYQQTPGQGLQFLFEYFSETQRNKGNFPGRFSGRQFSNSRSEMNVSTLELGDSALYLCASSLGDRDNYGYTFGSGTRLTVV.

The J gene is TRBJ1-3, the V gene TRBV30; no reliable D call. The V end was cut by 2 bases, the J end by 4 bases, with 6 bases between. Germline-derived CDR1 and CDR2 are GTSNPN and SVGIG (reference sequence). The CDR3 has 12 residues. The CDR3 spells CAWSPQGNTIYF. The DNA of the CDR3 is TGTGCCTGGAGTCCCCAGGGAAACACCATATATTTT.

Comment on this clone: A read error may account for a junction end that differs from germline. V usage is TRBV7-9 and J usage is TRBJ1-1; D not resolved. The CDR3 is 16 residues long. Germline V gene lookup returns CDR1 SEHNR and CDR2 FQNEAQ (reference sequence). The CDR3 sequence is CASTLFVARLNTEAFF. CDR3 nucleotides: TGTGCCAGCACCTTATTCGTGGCACGATTGAACACTGAAGCTTTCTTT.

The gene calls are TRBV1 and TRBJ2-5; TRBD2, the table's D call, was not compared with the DNA. TRBV1 is marked as a pseudogene. CDR3 size: 13 residues. The DNA for the CDR3 is TGCACCAGCAGCCTACTCCTTTATGGGACCCAGTACTTC. It translates to CTSSLLLYGTQYF.

This clone was picked up a small number of times. The rearrangement uses TRBV19 and TRBJ1-1, with a possible D match to TRBD1 (6 bases). This CDR3 has 14 residues. Germline CDR1 LNHDA, CDR2 SQIVND (reference sequence). The V end was cut by 7 bases, the J end by 1 base, with 13 bases between. The CDR3 DNA reads TGTGCCAGTACCCCACCGGACAGGAACACTGAAGCTTTCTTT. It translates to CASTPPDRNTEAFF.

The CDR3 DNA reads as TGTGCCAGCAGCTTAGCCAGCGATGCAACTAATGAAAAACTGTTTTTT. Amino acid sequence: CASSLASDATNEKLFF. The genes are TRBV7-2 and TRBJ1-4; D ambiguous. CDR1 and CDR2 (germline): SGHTA, FQGNSA. Trimming pared 0 bases from V and 0 bases from J, leaving 8 bases between. The length of the CDR3 is 16 residues.

The sample holds a few counts of this clone. CDR3 loop: CASSLGKVYEQFF. CDR3 in DNA: TGTGCCAGCAGCTTAGGGAAGGTTTACGAGCAGTTCTTC. V gene TRBV7-2 combines with J gene TRBJ2-1; D remains ambiguous. Germline CDR1 and CDR2: SGHTA and FQGNSA. Trimming took 1 base from V and 10 from J, leaving 11 bases between them. This CDR3 spans 13 amino acids.

This sequence joins TRBV5-1 and TRBJ2-2, with D perhaps TRBD2 (6 bases). The V end lost 3 bases, the J end lost 3 bases, and 12 bases lay between the germline ends. The CDR3 totals 15 residues. CDR1 is SGHRS, CDR2 YFSETQ, per germline. The CDR3 protein is CASSSYRDYTGELFF. The CDR3 DNA reads TGCGCCAGCAGCTCCTACCGGGACTACACCGGGGAGCTGTTTTTT.

The V gene is TRBV11-2, the J gene TRBJ1-1; D gene unclear. The V end was cut by 7 bases, the J end by 7 bases, with 13 bases between. The CDR3 has 12 residues. Germline CDR1 and CDR2: SGHAT and FQNNGV. The CDR3 loop reads CASTSSPSEAFF. CDR3 coding DNA: TGTGCCAGCACCTCCTCCCCTAGTGAAGCTTTCTTT.

A remark on this clone: Other DNA sequences in this sample translate to the same CDR3. The CDR3 DNA reads TGCGCCAGCAGCTTGGGACCGATGAACACTGAAGCTTTCTTT. As protein: CASSLGPMNTEAFF. V gene TRBV5-1 combines with J gene TRBJ1-1; D not certain. Germline V gene sequence: CDR1 SGHRS, CDR2 YFSETQ. This CDR3 comprises 14 residues. Trimming cost V 0 bases and J 0 bases, with 6 bases left between them.

The V call is TRBV28, the J call TRBJ2-3, with TRBD2 matching over 9 bases. J lost 4 bases, V lost 8 bases, and 13 bases had no gene match. The CDR3 contains 16 residues. Germline V lookup: CDR1 MDHEN, CDR2 SYDVKM. The CDR3 DNA reads as TGTGCCAGCTGGCGGGGACGCGGGAGGGTTGCAGATACGCAGTATTTT. Its protein is CASWRGRGRVADTQYF.

The chain links TRBV10-3 to TRBJ1-2; 9 bases line up with TRBD1. V lost 3 bases to trimming and J lost 8 bases; unmatched junction nucleotides: 13. The CDR3 has 16 residues. Germline CDR1 and CDR2: ENHRY and SYGVKD. This CDR3 reads CAISEGGTGTFGGYTF. CDR3 nucleotide sequence: TGTGCCATCAGTGAAGGGGGGACAGGGACCTTCGGAGGCTACACCTTC.